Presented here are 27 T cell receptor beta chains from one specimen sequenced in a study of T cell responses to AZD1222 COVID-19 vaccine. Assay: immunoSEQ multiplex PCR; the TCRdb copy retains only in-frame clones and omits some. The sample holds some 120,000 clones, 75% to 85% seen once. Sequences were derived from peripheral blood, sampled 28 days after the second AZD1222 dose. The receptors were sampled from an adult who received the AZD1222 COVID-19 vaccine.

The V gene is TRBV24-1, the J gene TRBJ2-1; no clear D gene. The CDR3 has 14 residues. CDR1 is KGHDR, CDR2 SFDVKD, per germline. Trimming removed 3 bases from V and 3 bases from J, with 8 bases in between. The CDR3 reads CATSDTGLYNEQFF. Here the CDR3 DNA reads TGTGCCACCAGTGATACGGGCCTCTACAATGAGCAGTTCTTC.

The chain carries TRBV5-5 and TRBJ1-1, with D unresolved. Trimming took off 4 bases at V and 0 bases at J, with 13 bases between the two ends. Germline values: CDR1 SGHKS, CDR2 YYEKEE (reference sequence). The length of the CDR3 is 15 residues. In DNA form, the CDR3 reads TGTGCCAGCAGCGCGGAGGAGGGATTGAACACTGAAGCTTTCTTT. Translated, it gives CASSAEEGLNTEAFF. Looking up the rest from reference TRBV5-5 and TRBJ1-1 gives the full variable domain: DAGVTQSPTHLIKTRGQQVTLRCSPISGHKSVSWYQQVLGQGPQFIFQYYEKEERGRGNFPDRFSARQFPNYSSELNVNALLLGDSALYLCASSAEEGLNTEAFFGQGTRLTVV.

In DNA, the CDR3 is TGTGCCAGCAGCCAAGAAAGTACCCGAAACACCATATATTTT. Translated, it gives CASSQESTRNTIYF. The chain combines TRBV4-2 with TRBJ1-3, with D unclear. V was clipped by 0 bases and J by 5 bases, with 8 bases between them. The germline gives CDR1 LGHNA, CDR2 YNFKEQ. CDR3 length: 14 residues.

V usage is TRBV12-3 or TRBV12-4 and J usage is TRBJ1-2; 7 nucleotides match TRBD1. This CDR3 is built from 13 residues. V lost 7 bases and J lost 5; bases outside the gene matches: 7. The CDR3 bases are TGTGCCAGCAAGTACGAGGGGGCTTATGGCTACACCTTC. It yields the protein CASKYEGAYGYTF.

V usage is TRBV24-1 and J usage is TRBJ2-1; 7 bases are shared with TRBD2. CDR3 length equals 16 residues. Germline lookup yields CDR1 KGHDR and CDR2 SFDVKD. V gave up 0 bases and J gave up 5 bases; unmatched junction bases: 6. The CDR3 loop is CATSDLSGGKNNEQFF. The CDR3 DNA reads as TGTGCCACCAGTGATTTGTCGGGGGGAAAGAACAATGAGCAGTTCTTC.

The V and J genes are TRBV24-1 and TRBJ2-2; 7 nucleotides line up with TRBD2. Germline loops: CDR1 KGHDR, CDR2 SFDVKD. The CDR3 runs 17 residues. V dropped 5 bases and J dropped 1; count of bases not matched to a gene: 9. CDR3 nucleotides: TGTGCCACCAGTGCACTCCGCGGGGGACGGAACACCGGGGAGCTGTTTTTT. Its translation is CATSALRGGRNTGELFF.

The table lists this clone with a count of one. CDR3 in amino acids: CASSYSTYRRPQETQYF. The CDR3 coding sequence is TGTGCCAGCAGTTACTCGACCTACCGGCGACCCCAAGAGACCCAGTACTTC. J is TRBJ2-5 and V is TRBV6-2 or TRBV6-3, with D uncertain. Between the trimmed V and J ends, which lost 0 bases and 1 base, there was a span of 15 bases. The CDR3 has 17 residues. In germline, CDR1 is MNHEY, CDR2 SVGEGT.

This chain's CDR3 is CASSYMQGQYGYTF. The CDR3 nucleotides read TGTGCCAGCAGTTATATGCAGGGACAGTATGGCTACACCTTC. The rearrangement joins TRBV6-5 to TRBJ1-2, with 7 bases aligning to TRBD1. The CDR3 totals 14 residues. The germline V gene has CDR1 MNHEY and CDR2 SVGAGI. V shed 3 bases and J 5 bases; nucleotides not matched to a gene: 6.

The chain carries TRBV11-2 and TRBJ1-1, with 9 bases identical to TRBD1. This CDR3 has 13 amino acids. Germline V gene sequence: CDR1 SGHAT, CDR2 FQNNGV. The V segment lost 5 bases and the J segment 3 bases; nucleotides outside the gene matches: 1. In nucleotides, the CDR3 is TGTGCCAGCAGCAGGGACAGGGACACTGAAGCTTTCTTT. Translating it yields CASSRDRDTEAFF.

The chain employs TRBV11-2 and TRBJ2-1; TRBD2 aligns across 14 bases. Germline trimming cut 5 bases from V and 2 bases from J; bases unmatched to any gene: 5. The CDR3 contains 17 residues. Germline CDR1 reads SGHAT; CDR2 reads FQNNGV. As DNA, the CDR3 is TGTGCCAGCAGCCAATCGGGACTAGCGGGAGCCTACAATGAGCAGTTCTTC. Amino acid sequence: CASSQSGLAGAYNEQFF.

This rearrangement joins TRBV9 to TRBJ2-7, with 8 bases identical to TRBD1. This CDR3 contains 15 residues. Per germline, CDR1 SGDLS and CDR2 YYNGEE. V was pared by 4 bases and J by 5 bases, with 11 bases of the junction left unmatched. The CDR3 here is CASSPTRTGWNEQYF. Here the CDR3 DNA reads TGTGCCAGCAGCCCCACCCGGACAGGGTGGAACGAGCAGTACTTC.

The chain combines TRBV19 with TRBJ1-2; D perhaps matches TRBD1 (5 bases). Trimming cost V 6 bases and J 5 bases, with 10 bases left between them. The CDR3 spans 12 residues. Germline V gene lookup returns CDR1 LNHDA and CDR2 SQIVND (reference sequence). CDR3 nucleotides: TGTGCCAGTAGCCCCTGGGGGTATGGCTACACCTTC. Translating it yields CASSPWGYGYTF. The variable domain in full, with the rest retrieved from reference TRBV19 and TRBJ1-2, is DGGITQSPKYLFRKEGQNVTLSCEQNLNHDAMYWYRQDPGQGLRLIYYSQIVNDFQKGDIAEGYSVSREKKESFPLTVTSAQKNPTAFYLCASSPWGYGYTFGSGTRLTVV.

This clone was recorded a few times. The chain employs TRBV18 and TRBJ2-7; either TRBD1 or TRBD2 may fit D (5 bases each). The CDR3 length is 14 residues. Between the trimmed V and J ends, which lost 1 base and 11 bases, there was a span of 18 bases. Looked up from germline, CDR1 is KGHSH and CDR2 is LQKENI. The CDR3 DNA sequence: TGTGCCAGCTCACCACGGGGCGGGTTGAAGAGCAAGTACTTC. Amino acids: CASSPRGGLKSKYF.

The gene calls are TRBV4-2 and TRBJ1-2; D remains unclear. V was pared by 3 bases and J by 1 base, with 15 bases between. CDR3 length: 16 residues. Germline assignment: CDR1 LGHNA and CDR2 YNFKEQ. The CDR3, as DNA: TGTGCCAGCAGCCAGGGCGCCGGGATTCTTAACTATGGCTACACCTTC. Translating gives CASSQGAGILNYGYTF.

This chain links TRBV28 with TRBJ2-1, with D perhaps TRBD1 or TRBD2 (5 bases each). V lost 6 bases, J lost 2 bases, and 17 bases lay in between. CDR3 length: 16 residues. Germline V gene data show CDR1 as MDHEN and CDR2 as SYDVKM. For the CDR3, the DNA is TGTGCCAGCAGCCCCCGGGGCCGACGCCCCTACAATGAGCAGTTCTTC. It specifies CASSPRGRRPYNEQFF.

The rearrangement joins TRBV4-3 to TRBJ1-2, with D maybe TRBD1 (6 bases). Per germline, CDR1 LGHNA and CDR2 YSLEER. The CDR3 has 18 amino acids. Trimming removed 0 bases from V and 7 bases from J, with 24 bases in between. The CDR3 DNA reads TGCGCCAGCAGCCAAGAGCATTTCTCGGGGGGCCGCTGGGGTGGCTACACCTTC. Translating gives CASSQEHFSGGRWGGYTF.

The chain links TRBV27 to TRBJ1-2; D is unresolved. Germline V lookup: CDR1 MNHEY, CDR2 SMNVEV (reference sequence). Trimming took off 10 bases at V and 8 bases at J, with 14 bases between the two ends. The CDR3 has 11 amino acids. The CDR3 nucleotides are TGTGCCACCAGCGAGGGCGCCGGCTACACCTTC. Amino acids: CATSEGAGYTF.

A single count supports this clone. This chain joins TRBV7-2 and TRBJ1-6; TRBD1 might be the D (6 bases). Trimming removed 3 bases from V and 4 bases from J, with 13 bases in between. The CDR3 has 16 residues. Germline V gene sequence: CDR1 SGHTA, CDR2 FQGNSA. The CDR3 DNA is TGTGCCAGCAGCTTCCAAGGGGGGGTTTATAATTCACCCCTCCACTTT. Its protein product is CASSFQGGVYNSPLHF.

In DNA form, the CDR3 reads TGCAGCGCGACAGGTCTGAACACCGGGGAGCTGTTTTTT. Protein: CSATGLNTGELFF. The chain recombines TRBV29-1 with TRBJ2-2, with D tentatively TRBD1 (6 bases). Per the germline V gene, CDR1 is SQVTM and CDR2 is ANQGSEA. V shed 7 bases and J shed 1 base, with 10 bases lying between them. The CDR3 totals 13 residues.

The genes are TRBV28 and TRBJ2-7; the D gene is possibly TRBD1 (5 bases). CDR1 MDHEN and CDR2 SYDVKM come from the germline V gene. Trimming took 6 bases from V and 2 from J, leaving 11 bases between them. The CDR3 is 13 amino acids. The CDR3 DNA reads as TGTGCCAGCAGCCGAGGACACCCCTACGAGCAGTACTTC. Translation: CASSRGHPYEQYF.

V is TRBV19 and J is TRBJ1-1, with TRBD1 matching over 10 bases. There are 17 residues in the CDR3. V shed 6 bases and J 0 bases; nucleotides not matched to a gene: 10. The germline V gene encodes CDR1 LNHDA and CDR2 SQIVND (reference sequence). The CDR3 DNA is TGTGCCAGTAGCGCCGGGACAGGGGCCTATATGAACACTGAAGCTTTCTTT. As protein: CASSAGTGAYMNTEAFF. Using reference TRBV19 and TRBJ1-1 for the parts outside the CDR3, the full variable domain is DGGITQSPKYLFRKEGQNVTLSCEQNLNHDAMYWYRQDPGQGLRLIYYSQIVNDFQKGDIAEGYSVSREKKESFPLTVTSAQKNPTAFYLCASSAGTGAYMNTEAFFGQGTRLTVV.

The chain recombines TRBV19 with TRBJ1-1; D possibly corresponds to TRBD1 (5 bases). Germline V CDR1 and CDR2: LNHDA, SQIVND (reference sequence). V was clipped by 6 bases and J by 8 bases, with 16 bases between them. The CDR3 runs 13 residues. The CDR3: CASSPLTDAEAFF. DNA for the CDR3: TGTGCCAGTAGCCCCTTGACAGACGCCGAAGCTTTCTTT. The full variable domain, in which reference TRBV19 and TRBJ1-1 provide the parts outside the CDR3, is DGGITQSPKYLFRKEGQNVTLSCEQNLNHDAMYWYRQDPGQGLRLIYYSQIVNDFQKGDIAEGYSVSREKKESFPLTVTSAQKNPTAFYLCASSPLTDAEAFFGQGTRLTVV.

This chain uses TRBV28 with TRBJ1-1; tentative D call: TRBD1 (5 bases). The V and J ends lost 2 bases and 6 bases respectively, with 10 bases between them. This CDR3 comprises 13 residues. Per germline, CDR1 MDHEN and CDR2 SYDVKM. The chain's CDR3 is CASSLGRDAEAFF. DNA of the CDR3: TGTGCCAGCAGTTTAGGTAGGGACGCTGAAGCTTTCTTT. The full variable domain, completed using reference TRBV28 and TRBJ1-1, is DVKVTQSSRYLVKRTGEKVFLECVQDMDHENMFWYRQDPGLGLRLIYFSYDVKMKEKGDIPEGYSVSREKKERFSLILESASTNQTSMYLCASSLGRDAEAFFGQGTRLTVV.

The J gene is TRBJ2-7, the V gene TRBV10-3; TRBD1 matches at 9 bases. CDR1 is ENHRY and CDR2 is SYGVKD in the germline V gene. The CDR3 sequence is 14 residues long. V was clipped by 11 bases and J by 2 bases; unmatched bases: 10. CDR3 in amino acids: CALGRDRETYEQYF. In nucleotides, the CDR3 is TGTGCCCTCGGCCGGGACAGGGAAACCTACGAGCAGTACTTC.

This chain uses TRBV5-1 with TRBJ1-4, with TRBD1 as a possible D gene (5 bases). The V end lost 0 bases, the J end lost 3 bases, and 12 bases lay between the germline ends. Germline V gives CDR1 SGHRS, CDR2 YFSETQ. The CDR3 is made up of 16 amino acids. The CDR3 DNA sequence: TGCGCCAGCAGCTTGGGAGGGGCCAAAGCTAATGAAAAACTGTTTTTT. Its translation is CASSLGGAKANEKLFF.

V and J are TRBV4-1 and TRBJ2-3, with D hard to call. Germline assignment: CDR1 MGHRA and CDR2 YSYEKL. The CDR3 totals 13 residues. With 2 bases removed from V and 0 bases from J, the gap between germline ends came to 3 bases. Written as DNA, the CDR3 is TGCGCCAGCAGCCAAAACAGCACAGATACGCAGTATTTT. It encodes CASSQNSTDTQYF.

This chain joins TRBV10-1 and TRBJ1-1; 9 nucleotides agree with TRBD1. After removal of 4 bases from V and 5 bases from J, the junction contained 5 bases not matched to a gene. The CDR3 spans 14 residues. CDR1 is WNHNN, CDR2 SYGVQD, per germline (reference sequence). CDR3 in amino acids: CASSGDREGTEAFF. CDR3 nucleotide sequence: TGCGCCAGCAGTGGGGACAGGGAGGGGACTGAAGCTTTCTTT.